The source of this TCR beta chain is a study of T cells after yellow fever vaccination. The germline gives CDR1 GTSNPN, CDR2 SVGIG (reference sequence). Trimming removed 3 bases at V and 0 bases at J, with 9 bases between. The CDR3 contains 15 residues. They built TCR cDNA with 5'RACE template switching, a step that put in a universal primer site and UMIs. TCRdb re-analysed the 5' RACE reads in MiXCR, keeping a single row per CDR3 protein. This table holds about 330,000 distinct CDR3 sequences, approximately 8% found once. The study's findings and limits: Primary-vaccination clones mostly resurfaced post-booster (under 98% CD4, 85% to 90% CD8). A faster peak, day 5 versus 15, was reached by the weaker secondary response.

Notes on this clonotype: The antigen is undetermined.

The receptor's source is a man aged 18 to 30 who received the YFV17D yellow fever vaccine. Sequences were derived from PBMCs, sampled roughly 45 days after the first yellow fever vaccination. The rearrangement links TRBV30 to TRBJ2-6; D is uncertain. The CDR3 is CAWSRRSSGANVLTF. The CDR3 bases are TGTGCCTGGAGCCGCAGATCCTCTGGGGCCAACGTCCTGACTTTC.